Presented here are 3 T cell receptor beta chains from one specimen sequenced in a study of T cell responses to AZD1222 COVID-19 vaccine. Generated by immunoSEQ multiplex PCR, the TCRdb table keeps only in-frame clones and is missing some. The top ten hold 1.5% to 2% of the sample, which has roughly 150,000 clones, roughly 90% seen once. Sequences were derived from peripheral blood, sampled 28 days after the second AZD1222 dose. The receptors derive from an adult who received the AZD1222 COVID-19 vaccine.

This chain connects TRBV5-8 to TRBJ2-2; D is perhaps TRBD1 (6 bases). The germline gives CDR1 SGHTS, CDR2 YDEGEE. The CDR3 spans 16 residues. Trimming shortened V by 3 bases and J by 0 bases, and 12 bases separated the two germline ends. DNA for the CDR3: TGTGCCAGCAGCTCAGGACAGTTCGCGAACACCGGGGAGCTGTTTTTT. Protein product: CASSSGQFANTGELFF.

The table lists this clone with a few counts. The chain links TRBV5-1 to TRBJ2-2; D is unresolved. The germline V and J ends were trimmed by 0 bases and 4 bases, with 10 bases remaining between them. The CDR3 length is 15 residues. Per the germline V gene, CDR1 is SGHRS and CDR2 is YFSETQ. CDR3 DNA: TGCGCCAGCAGCTTGGGAGTCGGCGGCACCGGGGAGCTGTTTTTT. Residues: CASSLGVGGTGELFF.

The rearrangement links TRBV5-5 to TRBJ2-5; 9 nucleotides align to TRBD2. CDR1 is SGHKS, CDR2 YYEKEE, per germline (reference sequence). The CDR3 is 19 amino acids. V trimming: 4 bases; J trimming: 1 base; junction bases outside the gene matches: 17. Here the CDR3 reads CASSPGGVFSGGPQETQYF. The CDR3 region has the DNA TGTGCCAGCAGCCCTGGTGGGGTCTTCAGCGGGGGGCCCCAAGAGACCCAGTACTTC.